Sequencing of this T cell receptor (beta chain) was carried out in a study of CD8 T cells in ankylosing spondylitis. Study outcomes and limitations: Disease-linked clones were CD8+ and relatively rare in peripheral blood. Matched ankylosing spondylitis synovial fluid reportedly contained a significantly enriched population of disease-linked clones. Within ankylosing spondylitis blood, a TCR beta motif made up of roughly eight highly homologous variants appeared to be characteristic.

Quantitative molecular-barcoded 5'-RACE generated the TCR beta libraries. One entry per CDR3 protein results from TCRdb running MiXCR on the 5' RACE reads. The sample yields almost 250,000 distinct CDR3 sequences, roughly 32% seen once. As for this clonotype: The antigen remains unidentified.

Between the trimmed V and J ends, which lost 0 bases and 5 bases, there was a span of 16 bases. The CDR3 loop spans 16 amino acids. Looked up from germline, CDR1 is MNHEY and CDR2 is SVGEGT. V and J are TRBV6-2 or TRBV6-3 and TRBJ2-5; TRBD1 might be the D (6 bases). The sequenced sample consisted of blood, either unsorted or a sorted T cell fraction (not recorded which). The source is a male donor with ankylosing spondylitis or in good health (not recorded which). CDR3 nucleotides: TGTGCCAGCAGTTACTCGAGTACCAGGGGCGAGGAGACCCAGTACTTC. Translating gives CASSYSSTRGEETQYF.